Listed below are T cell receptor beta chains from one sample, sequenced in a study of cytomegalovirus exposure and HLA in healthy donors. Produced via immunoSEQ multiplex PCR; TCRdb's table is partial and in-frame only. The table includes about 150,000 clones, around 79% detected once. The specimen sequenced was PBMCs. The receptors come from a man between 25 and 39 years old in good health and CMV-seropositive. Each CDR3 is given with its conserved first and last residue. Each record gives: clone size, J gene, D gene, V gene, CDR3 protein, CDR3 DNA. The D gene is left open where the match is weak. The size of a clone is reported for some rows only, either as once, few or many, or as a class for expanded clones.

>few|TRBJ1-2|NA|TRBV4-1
CASSQKPGQQASDYGYTF
TGCGCCAGCAGCCAGAAACCCGGCCAACAGGCTTCGGACTATGGCTACACCTTC
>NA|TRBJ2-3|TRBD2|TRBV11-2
CASSGLAGPSTDTQYF
TGTGCCAGCAGCGGGCTAGCGGGGCCCTCCACAGATACGCAGTATTTT
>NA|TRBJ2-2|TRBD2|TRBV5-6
CASSAKRTSWDTGELFF
TGTGCCAGCAGCGCCAAAAGGACTAGCTGGGACACCGGGGAGCTGTTTTTT
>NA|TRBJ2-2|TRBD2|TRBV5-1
CASSLVPSGKNTGELFF
TGCGCCAGCAGCTTGGTGCCTAGCGGGAAGAACACCGGGGAGCTGTTTTTT
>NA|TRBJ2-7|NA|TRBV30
CAWSVSEQQYF
TGTGCCTGGAGTGTAAGTGAGCAGCAGTACTTC
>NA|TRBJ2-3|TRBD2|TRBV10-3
CAIRGSGGTGGDTQYF
TGTGCCATCAGGGGTAGCGGGGGGACCGGTGGAGATACGCAGTATTTT
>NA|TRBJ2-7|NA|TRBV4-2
CASSHSFYYEQYF
TGTGCCAGCAGCCATAGCTTCTACTACGAGCAGTACTTC
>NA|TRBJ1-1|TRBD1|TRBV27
CASSDAGGARTEAFF
TGTGCCAGCAGTGACGCAGGGGGCGCGAGGACTGAAGCTTTCTTT
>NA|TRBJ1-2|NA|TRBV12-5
CASGSQVTYGYTF
TGTGCTAGTGGATCACAGGTGACCTATGGCTACACCTTC
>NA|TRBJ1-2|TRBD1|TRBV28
CASSIQGYYGYTF
TGTGCCAGCAGCATACAGGGGTACTATGGCTACACCTTC
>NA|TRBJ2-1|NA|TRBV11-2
CASSLTRAYQGGSYNEQFF
TGTGCCAGCAGTTTAACCCGGGCCTACCAAGGGGGCTCCTACAATGAGCAGTTCTTC
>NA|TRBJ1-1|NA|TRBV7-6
CASSELTPDFTEAFF
TGTGCCAGCAGCGAGCTTACCCCGGACTTCACTGAAGCTTTCTTT
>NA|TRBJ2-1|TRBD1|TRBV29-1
CSVEGAATGLSYNEQFF
TGCAGCGTTGAGGGGGCCGCGACAGGGTTGAGCTACAATGAGCAGTTCTTC
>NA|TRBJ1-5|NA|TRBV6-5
CASSYGRGNQPQHF
TGTGCCAGCAGTTACGGCAGGGGTAATCAGCCCCAGCATTTT
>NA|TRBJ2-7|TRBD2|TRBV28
CASSLYAGRGSYEQYF
TGTGCCAGCAGTTTATACGCAGGGAGGGGTTCCTACGAGCAGTACTTC
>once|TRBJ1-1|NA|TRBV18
CASSPTGEAFF
TGTGCCAGCTCACCCACAGGGGAAGCTTTCTTT
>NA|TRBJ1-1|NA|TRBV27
CASSLSLDSDTEAFF
TGTGCCAGCAGTTTATCCCTCGACAGCGACACTGAAGCTTTCTTT
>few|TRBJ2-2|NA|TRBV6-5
CASSYTYTNTGELFF
TGTGCCAGCAGTTACACATATACGAACACCGGGGAGCTGTTTTTT
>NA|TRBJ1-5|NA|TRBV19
CASSIPGLNQPQHF
TGTGCCAGTAGTATTCCAGGGCTAAATCAGCCCCAGCATTTT
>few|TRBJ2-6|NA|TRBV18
CATKRGSDSGANVLTF
TGTGCCACCAAAAGGGGGTCGGATTCTGGGGCCAACGTCCTGACTTTC
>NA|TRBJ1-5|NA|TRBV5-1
CASSLLGENQPQHF
TGCGCCAGCAGCTTGTTGGGAGAGAATCAGCCCCAGCATTTT
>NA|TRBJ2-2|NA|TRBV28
CASRTTGPDTGELFF
TGTGCCAGCAGAACTACAGGGCCGGACACCGGGGAGCTGTTTTTT
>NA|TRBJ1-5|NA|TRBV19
CASSMDMLGQPQHF
TGTGCCAGTAGTATGGACATGTTGGGTCAGCCCCAGCATTTT
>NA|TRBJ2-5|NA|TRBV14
CASSQEWRGAQETQYF
TGTGCCAGCAGCCAAGAGTGGCGGGGCGCCCAAGAGACCCAGTACTTC
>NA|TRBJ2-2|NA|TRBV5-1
CASSLGAGPNTGELFF
TGCGCCAGCAGCTTGGGGGCGGGCCCGAACACCGGGGAGCTGTTTTTT
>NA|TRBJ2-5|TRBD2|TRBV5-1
CASSLVLAGQETQYF
TGCGCCAGCAGCCTGGTTTTAGCGGGGCAAGAGACCCAGTACTTC
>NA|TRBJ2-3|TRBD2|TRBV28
CASSFSRTSGSGTDTQYF
TGTGCCAGCAGTTTCTCCAGGACTAGCGGGAGTGGCACAGATACGCAGTATTTT
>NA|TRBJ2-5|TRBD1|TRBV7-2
CASSLQGQVQETQYF
TGTGCCAGCAGCTTACAAGGACAGGTCCAAGAGACCCAGTACTTC
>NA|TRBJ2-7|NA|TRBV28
CASMVTYPYEQYF
TGTGCCAGCATGGTCACATATCCCTACGAGCAGTACTTC
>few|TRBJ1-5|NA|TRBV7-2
CASSLGERAGYSNQPQHF
TGTGCCAGCAGCTTAGGAGAACGAGCGGGGTATAGCAATCAGCCCCAGCATTTT
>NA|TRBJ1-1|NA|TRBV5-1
CATRVDNFDTEAFF
TGCGCCACCAGAGTCGACAACTTCGACACTGAAGCTTTCTTT
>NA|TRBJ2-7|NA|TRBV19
CASSIGRRGTYEQYF
TGTGCCAGTAGTATAGGGCGCCGGGGAACCTACGAGCAGTACTTC
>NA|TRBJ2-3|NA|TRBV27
CASSSTSTDTQYF
TGTGCCAGCAGTTCGACTAGCACAGATACGCAGTATTTT
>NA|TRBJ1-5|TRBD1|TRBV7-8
CASSSTGGYQPQHF
TGTGCCAGCAGCTCTACAGGGGGCTATCAGCCCCAGCATTTT
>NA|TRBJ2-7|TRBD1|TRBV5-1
CASSQGVREQYF
TGCGCCAGCTCACAGGGGGTACGTGAGCAGTACTTC
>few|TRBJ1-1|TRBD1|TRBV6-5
CASSYRPGQGDTEAFF
TGTGCCAGCAGTTACCGACCGGGACAGGGGGACACTGAAGCTTTCTTT
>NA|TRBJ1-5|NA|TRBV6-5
CASTSAAAGQPQHF
TGTGCCAGCACCTCGGCAGCCGCGGGTCAGCCCCAGCATTTT
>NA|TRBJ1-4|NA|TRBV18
CASSPRGAGEKLFF
TGTGCCAGCTCACCCCGCGGGGCCGGTGAAAAACTGTTTTTT
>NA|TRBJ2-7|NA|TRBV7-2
CASSLNSQGSYEQYF
TGTGCCAGCAGCTTAAACTCCCAGGGGTCCTACGAGCAGTACTTC
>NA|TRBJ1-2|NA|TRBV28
CASSFWPASDRANYGYTF
TGTGCCAGCAGTTTTTGGCCCGCCTCGGACAGAGCTAACTATGGCTACACCTTC